This T cell receptor (beta chain) was sequenced in a study of blood T cell repertoires in COVID-19. About the research overall: Some COVID-19 samples were acute and others convalescent; all came from the United States, Italy and Spain. The cDNA or gDNA used as material had been derived from T cells, B-cell-depleted T cells, or PBMCs.

Authors' analysis steps: Amplifying reference gene primers gave estimates of nucleated cell counts. Clones were sequenced by immunoSEQ multiplex PCR, and TCRdb holds only the in-frame ones, with some missing. V and J calls and clone size are copied from that table; D and trimming were computed from the DNA. The data contain about 250,000 clones, around 90% of them seen just once; the ten biggest clones take up approximately 1.4%. Germline V gene data show CDR1 as SGDLS and CDR2 as YYNGEE. This CDR3 has 15 amino acids. Unmatched junction bases numbered 9, after V lost 4 bases and J lost 6 bases. The chain is built from TRBV9 and TRBJ1-1, with 10 bases lining up with TRBD1. The TCR sequence derives from a man of 80 years or more with acute or convalescent COVID-19. Sequences were obtained from peripheral blood. This CDR3 is CASSPRGTGVAEAFF. The CDR3 region has the DNA TGTGCCAGCAGCCCCAGGGGGACAGGGGTCGCTGAAGCTTTCTTT.